This T cell receptor beta chain was sequenced in a study of early T cells in non-severe SARS-CoV-2 infection. At the level of the study: The input, bulk RNA from unsorted whole blood, was sequenced, and chains were unpaired.

The ends were cut back, 5 bases at V and 0 bases at J, with 12 bases in the middle. This CDR3 contains 15 residues. MiXCR, applied by TCRdb to the 5' RACE reads, yields one record per CDR3 protein. This table holds 53,000 or so distinct CDR3 sequences, approximately 9.8% found once. This clonotype was picked up many times. Sequences were obtained from whole blood. V usage is TRBV12-3 or TRBV12-4 and J usage is TRBJ2-3; D not certain. This sequence originates from an adult who was a healthcare worker with PCR-confirmed SARS-CoV-2 infection or an uninfected control (not recorded which). The CDR3 nucleotides are TGTGCCAGCAGTCTACGCCTGGCCAGCACAGATACGCAGTATTTT. Translating it yields CASSLRLASTDTQYF.